This T cell receptor beta chain derives from a study of T cell responses to AZD1222 COVID-19 vaccine. Points from the study as a whole: Baseline serostatus was positive in only six AZD1222 recipients. Clonal diversity may have been underestimated, and the donors were mostly white British, with more females than males.

Germline V lookup: CDR1 KGHSH, CDR2 LQKENI. The CDR3 loop spans 15 amino acids. Germline trimming cut 3 bases from V and 6 bases from J; bases unmatched to any gene: 8. TCRdb's copy holds only in-frame clones and misses some; the assay was immunoSEQ multiplex PCR. This sample carries some 150,000 clones, about 89% of them seen once, and the ten largest clones take about 3%. As regards this clone: What it binds is unknown.

The sequence was collected from an adult in good health. This chain links TRBV18 with TRBJ2-7, with 10 nucleotides matching TRBD2. The sequencing used peripheral blood, collected on day 0 of AZD1222 vaccination. The CDR3 is CASSPSAGGPAEQYF. CDR3 coding DNA: TGTGCCAGCTCACCGTCAGCGGGGGGGCCTGCCGAGCAGTACTTC.